This T cell receptor beta chain originates from a study of blood T cell repertoires in COVID-19. Study at large: Acute and convalescent COVID-19 samples came from the United States, Italy and Spain.

CDR1 SGHAT and CDR2 FQNNGV come from the germline V gene. CDR3 size: 15 residues. J was trimmed by 3 bases and V by 5 bases; bases with no gene match: 7. Authors' methods: Reference gene primer amplification gave estimated nucleated cell counts. Profiled with immunoSEQ multiplex PCR; TCRdb holds only in-frame clones, not every one. V and J calls and clone size are copied from that table; D and trimming were computed from the DNA. The data show 30,000 to 35,000 clones, with about nine tenths seen just once and 9.9% held by the top ten. This clonotype was sampled from a human donor with active COVID-19. The donor label of this sample is uncertain. The chain links TRBV11-2 to TRBJ1-5; 7 nucleotides line up with TRBD1. The sample taken for sequencing was peripheral blood. The CDR3 DNA reads as TGTGCCAGCAGCCCCGACAGGGACCTCAATCAGCCCCAGCATTTT. It yields the protein CASSPDRDLNQPQHF.